This T cell receptor (beta chain) was recorded in a study of human T cells and chemical hapten exposure. How the authors handled the data: Samples had a median of around 94,000 TCRs, ranging roughly 20,000 to 750,000. MiXCR, run by TCRdb on the RACE reads, gives a single entry per CDR3 protein. For this entry, the V and J calls and clone size follow TCRdb and not the study's own pipeline. Of some 180,000 distinct CDR3 sequences listed, 20% to 25% are singletons. Germline loops: CDR1 SQVTM, CDR2 ANQGSEA. The CDR3 runs to 14 residues. The V gene end was trimmed by 4 bases and the J gene end by 13 bases; junction bases not matched to a gene: 13. This clonotype was found many times. Documented time point: patch test 1, 2 weeks after DPC sensitization. Sample treatment: therapeutic diphenylcyclopropenone sensitization with weekly scalp DPC.

The rearrangement joins TRBV29-1 to TRBJ1-6; 7 nucleotides agree with TRBD1. This sample comprised whole blood, obtained in connection with sensitization to the hapten diphenylcyclopropenone (DPC). The TCR was taken from a woman aged 45-65 years with alopecia areata. Some clones in this sample may be carry-over from other donors' samples. The CDR3 region is CSVGTGAGRWPLHF. Written as DNA, the CDR3 is TGCAGCGTTGGGACAGGCGCTGGTCGGTGGCCCCTCCACTTT.